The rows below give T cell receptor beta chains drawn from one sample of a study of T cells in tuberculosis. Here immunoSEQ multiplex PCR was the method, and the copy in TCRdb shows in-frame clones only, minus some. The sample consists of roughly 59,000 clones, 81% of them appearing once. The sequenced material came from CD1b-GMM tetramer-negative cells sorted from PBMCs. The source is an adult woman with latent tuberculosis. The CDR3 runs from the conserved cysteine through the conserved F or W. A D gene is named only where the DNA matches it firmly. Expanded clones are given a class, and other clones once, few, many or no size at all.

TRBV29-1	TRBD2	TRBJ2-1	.	TGCAGCGGCGAACTAGCGGGAGGCTACAATGAGCAGTTCTTC	CSGELAGGYNEQFF
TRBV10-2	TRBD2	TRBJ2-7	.	TGCGCCAGCAGTGAGCCTAGCGGGAGAAACGAGCAGTACTTC	CASSEPSGRNEQYF
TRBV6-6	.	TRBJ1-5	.	TGTGCCAGCAGTTACTCGAGGATCGGTCAGCCCCAGCATTTT	CASSYSRIGQPQHF
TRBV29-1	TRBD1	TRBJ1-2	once	TGCAGCGCCCAAAGGGGGACAGGGGGAGGGAATGGCTACACCTTC	CSAQRGTGGGNGYTF
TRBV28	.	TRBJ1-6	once	TGTGCCAGCAGTTTAACAGCTGAGTTTTATAATTCACCCCTCCACTTT	CASSLTAEFYNSPLHF
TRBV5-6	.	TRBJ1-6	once	TGTGCCAGCAGCTTCGGTCTTGGTGGCTCCTATAATTCACCCCTCCACTTT	CASSFGLGGSYNSPLHF
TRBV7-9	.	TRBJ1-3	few	TGTGCCAGCAGCTTAGGGGTCGGCAGGGGAGTCTCTGGAAACACCATATATTTT	CASSLGVGRGVSGNTIYF
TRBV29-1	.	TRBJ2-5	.	TGCAGCGTCGGGGACTTACAAGAGACCCAGTACTTC	CSVGDLQETQYF
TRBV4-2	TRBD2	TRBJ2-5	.	TGTGCCAGCAGCCCCGGGGGCTCTAGCGGGGGTCGAGAGACCCAGTACTTC	CASSPGGSSGGRETQYF
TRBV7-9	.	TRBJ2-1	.	TGTGCCAGCAGCTTCCGGATGGACTCGTCATACAATGAGCAGTTCTTC	CASSFRMDSSYNEQFF
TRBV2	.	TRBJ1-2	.	TGTGCCACCACACAGGGTGATGACTATGGCTACACCTTC	CATTQGDDYGYTF
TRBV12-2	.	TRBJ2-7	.	TGTGCAAGTCGCTTCGGAGTAGAACGAGCTTGCGAGCAGTACTTC	CASRFGVERACEQYF
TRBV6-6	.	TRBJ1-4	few	TGTGCCAGCAGGAGTGCCCCTGAAAAACTGTTTTTT	CASRSAPEKLFF
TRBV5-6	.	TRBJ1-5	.	TGTGCCAGCAGCTTCTCGGGGGACAATCAGCCCCAGCATTTT	CASSFSGDNQPQHF
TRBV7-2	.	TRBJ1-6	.	TGTGCCAGCAGCCCCCCAGGGTATCAGTCACCCCTCCACTTT	CASSPPGYQSPLHF
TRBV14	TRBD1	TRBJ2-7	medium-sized	TGTGCCAGCGGATCAGGGGGCTCCTACGAGCAGTACTTC	CASGSGGSYEQYF
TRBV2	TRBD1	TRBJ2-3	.	TGTGCCGCCCGACAGGGGCTCACAGATACGCAGTATTTT	CAARQGLTDTQYF
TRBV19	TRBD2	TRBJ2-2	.	TGTGCCAGTAGTACTCGCGGGAGGACTAACACCGGGGAGCTGTTTTTT	CASSTRGRTNTGELFF
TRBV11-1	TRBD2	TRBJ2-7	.	TGTGCCAGCAGCTTAGAGCGGGAGACTCACGAGCAGTACTTC	CASSLERETHEQYF
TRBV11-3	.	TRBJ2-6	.	TGTGCCAGCACCGGACGGGGGAGCTCTGGGGCCAACGTCCTGACTTTC	CASTGRGSSGANVLTF
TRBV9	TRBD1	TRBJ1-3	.	TGTGCCAGCAGCGTAGGGGACAGGTCCCCCTCTGGAAACACCATATATTTT	CASSVGDRSPSGNTIYF
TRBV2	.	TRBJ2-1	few	TGTGCCAGCAGACTCGGAGGGAATGAGCAGTTCTTC	CASRLGGNEQFF
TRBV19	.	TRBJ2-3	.	TGTGCCAGTAGTATAGGGCTAGCAGATACGCAGTATTTT	CASSIGLADTQYF
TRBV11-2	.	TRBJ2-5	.	TGTGCCAGCAGCTTAGACGACCGCGGGGCCCAGTACTTC	CASSLDDRGAQYF
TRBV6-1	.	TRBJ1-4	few	TGTGCCAGCAGTGAATGGTCCAGCGGCGAAAAACTGTTTTTT	CASSEWSSGEKLFF
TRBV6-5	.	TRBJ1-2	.	TGTGCCAGCAGGGGCAGGGCGGGGGGCTACACCTTC	CASRGRAGGYTF
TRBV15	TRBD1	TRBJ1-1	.	TGTGCCACCAGCGGTGACAGGGGGAGGACTGAAGCTTTCTTT	CATSGDRGRTEAFF
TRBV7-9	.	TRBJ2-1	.	TGTGCCAGCAGCTTAGGGCTCATTAGCCGGGGTGGAAAGCAGTTCTTC	CASSLGLISRGGKQFF
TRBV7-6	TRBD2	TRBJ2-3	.	TGTGCCAGCAGCTCCAGCGGGGGGACAGATACGCAGTATTTT	CASSSSGGTDTQYF
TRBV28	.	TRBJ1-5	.	TGTGCCAGCAGTTCTGATAGGCAGGGTCTCAATCAGCCCCAGCATTTT	CASSSDRQGLNQPQHF
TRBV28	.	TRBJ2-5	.	TGTGCCAGCAGGGAACGACAGGAGACCCAGTACTTC	CASRERQETQYF
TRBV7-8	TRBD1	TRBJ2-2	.	TGTGCCAGCAGCTTAGTTTTCGGGACAGGGGGCGCGAGGACCGGGGAGCTGTTTTTT	CASSLVFGTGGARTGELFF
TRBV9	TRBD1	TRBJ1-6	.	TGTGCCAGCAGCTCAGGGGACAGAACTAATTCACCCCTCCACTTT	CASSSGDRTNSPLHF
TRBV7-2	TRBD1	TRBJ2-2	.	TGTGCCAGCAGCCCAGCCGGCAGGGGGCTTGGCGGGGAGCTGTTTTTT	CASSPAGRGLGGELFF
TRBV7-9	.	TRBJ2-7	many	TGTGCCAGCAGCCCTGACAGGTCGGGGCAGTACTTC	CASSPDRSGQYF
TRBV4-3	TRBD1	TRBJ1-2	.	TGCGCCAGCAGCCCCGGACAGGGGGTGGATTATGGCTACACCTTC	CASSPGQGVDYGYTF
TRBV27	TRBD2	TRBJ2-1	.	TGTGCCAGCAGACCGGGACTAGCGGGAGGGCGAACCTACAATGAGCAGTTCTTC	CASRPGLAGGRTYNEQFF
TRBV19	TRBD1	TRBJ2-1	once	TGTGCCAGTAGTACGAGGACAGGGGGCTCCTACAATGAGCAGTTCTTC	CASSTRTGGSYNEQFF
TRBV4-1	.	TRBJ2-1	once	TGCGCCAGCAGGGGGCTGGCTGGCAATGAGCAGTTCTTC	CASRGLAGNEQFF
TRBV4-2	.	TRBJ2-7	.	TGTGCCAGCAGCCAACAAGCAGGGGCCTACTACGAGCAGTACTTC	CASSQQAGAYYEQYF
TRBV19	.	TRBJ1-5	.	TGTGCCAGTAGTACAACAACCGGCGAGGGGCCCCAGCATTTT	CASSTTTGEGPQHF
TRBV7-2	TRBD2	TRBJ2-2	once	TGTGCCAGCAGCTTCCGCAGCGGGGGCAGCACCGGGGAGCTGTTTTTT	CASSFRSGGSTGELFF
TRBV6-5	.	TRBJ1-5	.	TGTGCCAGCAGCTACGACAGCCTCAATCAGCCCCAGCATTTT	CASSYDSLNQPQHF
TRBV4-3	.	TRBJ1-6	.	TGCGCCAGCAGCCAAGAAATCGTCAGGGTAAATAATTCACCCCTCCACTTT	CASSQEIVRVNNSPLHF
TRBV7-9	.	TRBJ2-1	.	TGTGCCAGCAGCTTAACCGGGGAGGAGGGCAATGAGCAGTTCTTC	CASSLTGEEGNEQFF
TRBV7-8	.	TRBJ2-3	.	TGTGCCAGCAGCTCCCGGGTACGGGCAGATACGCAGTATTTT	CASSSRVRADTQYF
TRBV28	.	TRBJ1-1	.	TGTGCCAGCAGTTGGGCGGGATTGAACACTGAAGCTTTCTTT	CASSWAGLNTEAFF
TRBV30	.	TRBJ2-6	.	TGTGCCTGGACTCAGGGTAGTGGGGCCAACGTCCTGACTTTC	CAWTQGSGANVLTF
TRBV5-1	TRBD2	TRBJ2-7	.	TGCGCCAGCAGCTTGGGAGCGGGGCCTGCCTACGAGCAGTACTTC	CASSLGAGPAYEQYF
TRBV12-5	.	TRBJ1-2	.	TGTGCTAGTGGTTTACGTCCGGGGGGTGTGATTTTGAGCTATGGCTACACCTTC	CASGLRPGGVILSYGYTF
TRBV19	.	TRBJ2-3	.	TGTGCCAGTAGTATGGGCCACTCCACAGATACGCAGTATTTT	CASSMGHSTDTQYF
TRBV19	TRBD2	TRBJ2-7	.	TGTGCCAGTAGTATCTATGCGGGAGGGTCCTACGAGCAGTACTTC	CASSIYAGGSYEQYF
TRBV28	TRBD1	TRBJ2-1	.	TGTGCCAGCAGTTTAAGCGGGACAGGGCCCTACAATGAGCAGTTCTTC	CASSLSGTGPYNEQFF
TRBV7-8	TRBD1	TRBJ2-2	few	TGTGCCAGCAGCTACCTCGGTTGGACAGGGGTGAACACCGGGGAGCTGTTTTTT	CASSYLGWTGVNTGELFF
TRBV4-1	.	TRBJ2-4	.	TGCGCCAGCCGGGACATCTGGGGCAAAAACATTCAGTACTTC	CASRDIWGKNIQYF
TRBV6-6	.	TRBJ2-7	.	TGTGCCAGCAGTTACTCAGGACAGTCCTACGAGCAGTACTTC	CASSYSGQSYEQYF
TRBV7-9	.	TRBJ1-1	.	TGTGCCAGCAGCTTAGGAACGGAGGGTGGCACTGAAGCTTTCTTT	CASSLGTEGGTEAFF
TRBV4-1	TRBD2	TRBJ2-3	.	TGCGCCAGCAGCGCACCGGGACTAGCGATCACAGATACGCAGTATTTT	CASSAPGLAITDTQYF
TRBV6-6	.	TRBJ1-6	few	TGTGCCAGCAGTTCGGGGGAGAATAGATCACCCCTCCACTTT	CASSSGENRSPLHF